This T cell receptor (beta chain) appears in the sequencing data of a study of T cell repertoires in cytomegalovirus infection. The overall study: It can be stated that public TCR beta signatures indicated CMV infection as well as a matching HLA type.

TCRdb reprocessed the reads with MiXCR, giving one entry per CDR3 protein. The table includes over 150,000 distinct CDR3 sequences, approximately 18% detected once. CDR3 size: 15 residues. V was trimmed by 2 bases and J by 4 bases, leaving 14 bases between them. The sequence derives from a human donor in good health (CMV status not recorded). Some clones in this sample may be carry-over from other donors' samples. The sequenced material came from CD8+ T cells from PBMCs. The V call is TRBV12-3 or TRBV12-4, the J call TRBJ1-1, with a possible D match to TRBD1 (6 bases). The CDR3: CASSLRPGGTTEAFF. For the CDR3, the DNA is TGTGCCAGCAGTTTACGTCCGGGGGGCACCACTGAAGCTTTCTTT.